This paragraph reports one TCR beta chain. The data were produced by immunoSEQ multiplex PCR, yet TCRdb's version contains in-frame clones alone and is incomplete. The data show about 66,000 clones, about four fifths seen once. The sample is drawn from a study of blood T cell repertoires in COVID-19. The CDR3 is 13 residues long. V shed 5 bases and J shed 2 bases, with 10 bases lying between them. Per germline, CDR1 MNHEY and CDR2 SVGEGT. The sequence was obtained from a human donor in a cohort sampled during active COVID-19. Sequencing was done on a sample of peripheral blood. The rearrangement links TRBV6-2 or TRBV6-3 to TRBJ2-7; maybe TRBD1 (5 bases). CDR3 amino acids: CASSRTLTYEQYF. The CDR3 nucleotides read TGTGCCAGCAGTCGGACACTAACCTACGAGCAGTACTTC.